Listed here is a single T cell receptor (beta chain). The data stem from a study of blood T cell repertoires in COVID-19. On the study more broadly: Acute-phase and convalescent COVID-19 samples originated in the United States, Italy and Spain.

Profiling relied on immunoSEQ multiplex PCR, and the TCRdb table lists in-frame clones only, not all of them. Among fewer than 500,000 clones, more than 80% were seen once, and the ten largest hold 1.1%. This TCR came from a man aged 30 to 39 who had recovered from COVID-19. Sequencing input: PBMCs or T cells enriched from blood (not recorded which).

The CDR3 nucleotides are TGTGCCAGCAGTTCATGGGAGGGTGTCGAAAAACTGTTTTTT. Its protein product is CASSSWEGVEKLFF. This sequence joins TRBV27 and TRBJ1-4; D unresolved. Trimming stripped 4 bases from V and 8 bases from J, with 14 bases between. CDR1 MNHEY and CDR2 SMNVEV come from the germline V gene (reference sequence). This CDR3 spans 14 amino acids.